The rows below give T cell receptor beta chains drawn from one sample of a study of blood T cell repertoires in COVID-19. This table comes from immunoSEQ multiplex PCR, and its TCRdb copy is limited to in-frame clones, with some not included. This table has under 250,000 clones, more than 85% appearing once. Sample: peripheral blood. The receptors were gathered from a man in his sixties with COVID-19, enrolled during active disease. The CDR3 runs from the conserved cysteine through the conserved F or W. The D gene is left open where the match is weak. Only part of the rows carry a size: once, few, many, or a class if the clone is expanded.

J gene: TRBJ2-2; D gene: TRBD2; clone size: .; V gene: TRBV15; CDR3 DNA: TGTGCCACCAGCAGAGGGGTACTAGCGGGAGTAGGCACCGGGGAGCTGTTTTTT; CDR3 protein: CATSRGVLAGVGTGELFF
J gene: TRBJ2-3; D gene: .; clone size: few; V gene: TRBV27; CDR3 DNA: TGTGCCAGCATGGGAGCGGCTAGAGCTACGCAGTATTTT; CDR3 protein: CASMGAARATQYF
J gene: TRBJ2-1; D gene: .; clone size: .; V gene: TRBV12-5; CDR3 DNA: TGTGCTAGTGGTTCGGGGGGCGAGTCCTACAATGAGCAGTTCTTC; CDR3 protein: CASGSGGESYNEQFF
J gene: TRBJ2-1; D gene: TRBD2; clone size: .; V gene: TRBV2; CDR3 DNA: TGTGCCAGCAGTTTCGCCGGGACTAGCGGTTACAATGAGCAGTTCTTC; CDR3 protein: CASSFAGTSGYNEQFF
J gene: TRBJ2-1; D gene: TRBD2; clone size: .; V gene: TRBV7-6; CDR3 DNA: TGTGCCAGCAGCTTGATGGCCGGCGGGAGTTTCGGCAATGAGCAGTTCTTC; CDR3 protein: CASSLMAGGSFGNEQFF
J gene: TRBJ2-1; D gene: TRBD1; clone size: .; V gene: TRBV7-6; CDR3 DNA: TGTGCCAGCAGTTCCGGGACAGGAAACTACAATGAGCAGTTCTTC; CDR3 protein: CASSSGTGNYNEQFF
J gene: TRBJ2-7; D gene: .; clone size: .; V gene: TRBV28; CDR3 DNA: TGTGCCAGCAGCCCCTCGCGGTACGAGCAGTACTTC; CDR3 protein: CASSPSRYEQYF
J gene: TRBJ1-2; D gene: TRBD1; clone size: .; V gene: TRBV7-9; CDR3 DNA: TGTGCCAGCAGCTTAAGAGGGGGCCTAGGTGGCTACACCTTC; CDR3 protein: CASSLRGGLGGYTF
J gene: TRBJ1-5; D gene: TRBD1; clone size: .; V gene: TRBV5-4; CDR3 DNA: TGTGCCAGCTCTGAGGGGACAGCCTTTAATCAGCCCCAGCATTTT; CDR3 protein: CASSEGTAFNQPQHF
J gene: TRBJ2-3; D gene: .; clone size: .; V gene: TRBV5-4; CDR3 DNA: TGTGCCAGCAGCTTGGAGCGAGATACGCAGTATTTT; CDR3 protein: CASSLERDTQYF
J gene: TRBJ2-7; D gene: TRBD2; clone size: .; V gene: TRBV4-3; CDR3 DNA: TGCGCCAGCAGCCAAGTCCCTAGCGGCCCCTACGAGCAGTACTTC; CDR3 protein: CASSQVPSGPYEQYF
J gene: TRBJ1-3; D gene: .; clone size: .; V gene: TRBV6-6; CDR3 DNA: TGTGCCAGCAGTCTCTCAGGGCAGCTGAGCTCTGGAAACACCATATATTTT; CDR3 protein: CASSLSGQLSSGNTIYF
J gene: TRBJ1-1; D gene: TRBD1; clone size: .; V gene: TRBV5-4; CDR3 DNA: TGTGCCAGCAGCGAGGGACAGGGGGCTAGGAACACTGAAGCTTTCTTT; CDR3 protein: CASSEGQGARNTEAFF
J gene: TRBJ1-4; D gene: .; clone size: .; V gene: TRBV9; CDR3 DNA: TGTGCCAGCAGCAATTGGGACACCAATGAAAAACTGTTTTTT; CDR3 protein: CASSNWDTNEKLFF
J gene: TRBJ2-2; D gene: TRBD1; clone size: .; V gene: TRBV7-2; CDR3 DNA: TGTGCCAGCAGCTTAGACAGGGGGCTGGGAGCCGGGGAGCTGTTTTTT; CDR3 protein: CASSLDRGLGAGELFF
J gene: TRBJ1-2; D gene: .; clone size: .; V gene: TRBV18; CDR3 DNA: TGTGCCAGCTCACCACTCACAGAGCACTATGGCTACACCTTC; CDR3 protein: CASSPLTEHYGYTF
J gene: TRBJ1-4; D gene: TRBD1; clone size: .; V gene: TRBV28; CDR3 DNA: TGTGCCAGCAGCACGGGACAGGGGAGATCAGGAGGGCGAAAACTGTTTTTT; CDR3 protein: CASSTGQGRSGGRKLFF
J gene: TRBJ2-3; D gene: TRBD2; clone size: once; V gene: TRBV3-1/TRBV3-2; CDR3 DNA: TGTGCCAGCAGCCAAGTCTCATTAGCGGGGGTTAGCACAGATACGCAGTATTTT; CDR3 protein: CASSQVSLAGVSTDTQYF
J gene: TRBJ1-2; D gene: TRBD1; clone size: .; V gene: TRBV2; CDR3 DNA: TGTGCCAGCAGTACCCAGAGGGGGCCCTATGGCTACACCTTC; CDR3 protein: CASSTQRGPYGYTF
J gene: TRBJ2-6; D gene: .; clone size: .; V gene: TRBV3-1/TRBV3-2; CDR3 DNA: TGTGCCAGCAGCCCGGGACTGACAAGCTCTGGGGCCAACGTCCTGACTTTC; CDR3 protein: CASSPGLTSSGANVLTF
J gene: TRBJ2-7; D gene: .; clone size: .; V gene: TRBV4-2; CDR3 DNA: TGTGCCAGCAGCCAAGAACTCGGGTGGGACGAGCAGTACTTC; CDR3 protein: CASSQELGWDEQYF
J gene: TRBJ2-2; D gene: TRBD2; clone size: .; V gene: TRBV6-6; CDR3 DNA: TGTGCCAGCAGTCGAGAGCCACCTGGCGGGAGGGTATTCACCGGGGAGCTGTTTTTT; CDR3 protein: CASSREPPGGRVFTGELFF
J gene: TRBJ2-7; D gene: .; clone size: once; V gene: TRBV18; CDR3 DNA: TGTGCCAGCTCACCACGGTCAGTGACATCCTACGAGCAGTACTTC; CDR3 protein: CASSPRSVTSYEQYF
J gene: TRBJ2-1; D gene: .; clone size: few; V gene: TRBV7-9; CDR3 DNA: TGTGCCAGCAGCTTAGCTTGGGCGGGAGTAGGGGGTGAGCAGTTCTTC; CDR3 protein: CASSLAWAGVGGEQFF
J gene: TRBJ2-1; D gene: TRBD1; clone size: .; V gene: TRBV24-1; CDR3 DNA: TGTGCCACCAGTAAACAAGGACAGGGCTCCTACAATGAGCAGTTCTTC; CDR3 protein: CATSKQGQGSYNEQFF
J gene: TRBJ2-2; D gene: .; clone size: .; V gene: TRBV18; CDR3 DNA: TGTGCCAGCACGCGCGAGTGCGGGGACGACACCGGGGAGCTGTTTTTT; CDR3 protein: CASTRECGDDTGELFF
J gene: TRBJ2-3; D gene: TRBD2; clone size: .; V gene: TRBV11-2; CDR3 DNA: TGTGCCAGCAGCCGGACTAGCGGGACAGATACGCAGTATTTT; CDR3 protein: CASSRTSGTDTQYF
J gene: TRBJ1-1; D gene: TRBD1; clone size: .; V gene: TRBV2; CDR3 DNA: TGTGCCAGCCAGGGACAGGTCATAATGAACACTGAAGCTTTCTTT; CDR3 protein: CASQGQVIMNTEAFF
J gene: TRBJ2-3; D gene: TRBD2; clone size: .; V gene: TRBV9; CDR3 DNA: TGTGCCAGCAGCGTAGGTAGCGGGGGGGCCGTAGATACGCAGTATTTT; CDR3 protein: CASSVGSGGAVDTQYF
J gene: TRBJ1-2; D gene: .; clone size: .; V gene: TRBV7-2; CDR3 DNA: TGTGCCAGCAGCCCGGGTGGGTCAAACTATGGCTACACCTTC; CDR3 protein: CASSPGGSNYGYTF
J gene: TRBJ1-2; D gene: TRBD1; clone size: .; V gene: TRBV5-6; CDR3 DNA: TGTGCCAGCAGCACTGGGACAGGGTGGAACTATGGCTACACCTTC; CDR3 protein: CASSTGTGWNYGYTF
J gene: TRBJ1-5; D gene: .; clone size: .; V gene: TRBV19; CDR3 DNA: TGTGCCAGTAGTATCTTCCGGCAGCATGGAGGTCAGCCCCAGCATTTT; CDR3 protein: CASSIFRQHGGQPQHF
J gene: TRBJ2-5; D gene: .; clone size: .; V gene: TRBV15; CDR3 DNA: TGTGCCACCAGCAGAGCCAGGGCGCTCCAAGAGACCCAGTACTTC; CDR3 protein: CATSRARALQETQYF
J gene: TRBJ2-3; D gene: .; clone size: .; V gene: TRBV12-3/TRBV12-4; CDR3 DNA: TGTGCCAGCATTAGCGGCCCGGTGGATACGCAGTATTTT; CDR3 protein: CASISGPVDTQYF
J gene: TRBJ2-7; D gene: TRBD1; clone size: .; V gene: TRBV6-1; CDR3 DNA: TGTGCCAGCAGTGAACCGGGACAGGGAATATACGAGCAGTACTTC; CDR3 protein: CASSEPGQGIYEQYF
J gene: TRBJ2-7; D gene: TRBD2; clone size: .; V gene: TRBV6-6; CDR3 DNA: TGTGCCAGCAGAGACCCGGGCGGGAGCTCCTACGAGCAGTACTTC; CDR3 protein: CASRDPGGSSYEQYF
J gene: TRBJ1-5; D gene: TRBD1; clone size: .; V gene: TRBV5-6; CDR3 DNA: TGTGCCAGCAGCCTAAGGACAGGGAATAGCAATCAGCCCCAGCATTTT; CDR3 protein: CASSLRTGNSNQPQHF
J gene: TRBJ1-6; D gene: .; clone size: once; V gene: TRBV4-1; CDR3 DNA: TGCGCCAGCAGCCAAGGGACACTTAATTCACCCCTCCACTTT; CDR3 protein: CASSQGTLNSPLHF
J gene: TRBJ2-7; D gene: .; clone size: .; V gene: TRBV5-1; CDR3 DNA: TGCGCCAGCAGCTTGGCTCAGGCCTACGAGCAGTACTTC; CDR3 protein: CASSLAQAYEQYF
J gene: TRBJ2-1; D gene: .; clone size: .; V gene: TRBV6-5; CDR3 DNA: TGTGCCAGCAGCCTGTACAATGAGCAGTTCTTC; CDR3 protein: CASSLYNEQFF
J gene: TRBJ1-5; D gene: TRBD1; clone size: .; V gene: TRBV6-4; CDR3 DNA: TGTGCCAGCAGCCCGACAGGGATGGTGAATCAGCCCCAGCATTTT; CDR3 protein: CASSPTGMVNQPQHF
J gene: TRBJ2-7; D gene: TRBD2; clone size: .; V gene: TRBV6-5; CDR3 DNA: TGTGCCAGCAGTCCTTGGACTAGCGGGAGCAACGAGCAGTACTTC; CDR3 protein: CASSPWTSGSNEQYF
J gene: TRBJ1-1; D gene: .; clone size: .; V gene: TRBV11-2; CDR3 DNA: TGTGCCAGCAGCTTTGGCCAGGTAATCACTGAAGCTTTCTTT; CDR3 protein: CASSFGQVITEAFF
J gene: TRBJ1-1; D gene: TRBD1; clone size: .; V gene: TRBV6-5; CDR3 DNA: TGTGCCAGCAGTCCCATCCACGGACAGGGAACTGAAGCTTTCTTT; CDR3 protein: CASSPIHGQGTEAFF
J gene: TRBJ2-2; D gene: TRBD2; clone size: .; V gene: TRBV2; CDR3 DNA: TGTGCCAGCAGTGAAGCGCTCCCGGGACTACACACCGGGGAGCTGTTTTTT; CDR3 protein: CASSEALPGLHTGELFF
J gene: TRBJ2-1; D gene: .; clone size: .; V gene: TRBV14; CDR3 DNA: TGTGCCAGCAGCCGGGAGGCGTACAATGAGCAGTTCTTC; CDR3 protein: CASSREAYNEQFF
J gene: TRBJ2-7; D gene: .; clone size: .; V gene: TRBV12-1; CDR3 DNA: TGTGCCAGCAGCACAGACAGGGACCACGAGCAGTACTTC; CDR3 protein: CASSTDRDHEQYF